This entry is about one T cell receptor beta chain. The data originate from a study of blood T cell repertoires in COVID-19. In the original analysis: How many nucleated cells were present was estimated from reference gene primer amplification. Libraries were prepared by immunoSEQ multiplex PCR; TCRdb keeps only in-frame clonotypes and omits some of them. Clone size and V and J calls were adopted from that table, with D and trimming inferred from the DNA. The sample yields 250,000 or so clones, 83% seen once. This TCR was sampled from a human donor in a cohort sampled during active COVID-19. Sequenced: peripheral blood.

DNA for the CDR3: TGTGCCAGCAGTGAACGCAGTGAAAAACTGTTTTTT. Residues: CASSERSEKLFF. The V call is TRBV2, the J call TRBJ1-4; D remains unclear. Germline CDR1 reads SNHLY; CDR2 reads FYNNEI. The V end was cut by 2 bases, the J end by 7 bases, with 5 bases between. The CDR3 spans 12 residues.